The 31 T cell receptor beta chains presented below share a single source sample, sequenced in a study of blood T cell repertoires in COVID-19. Produced via immunoSEQ multiplex PCR; TCRdb's table is partial and in-frame only. The sample lists 150,000 to 200,000 clones, roughly 86% occurring once. Source material: peripheral blood. All receptors come from a man between 65 and 85 years old with acute or convalescent COVID-19.

This clone was detected only once. The gene calls are TRBV18 and TRBJ1-4; D not certain. Trimming stripped 2 bases from V and 8 bases from J, with 12 bases between. Germline loops: CDR1 KGHSH, CDR2 LQKENI. The CDR3 totals 14 residues. The CDR3 here is CASSPVGRTEKLFF. The CDR3 nucleotides are TGTGCCAGCTCACCAGTTGGCCGTACGGAAAAACTGTTTTTT. Complete variable domain (other parts from reference TRBV18 and TRBJ1-4): NAGVMQNPRHLVRRRGQEARLRCSPMKGHSHVYWYRQLPEEGLKFMVYLQKENIIDESGMPKERFSAEFPKEGPSILRIQQVVRGDSAAYFCASSPVGRTEKLFFGSGTQLSVL.

The rearrangement uses TRBV7-9 and TRBJ1-1; D is uncertain. The CDR3 is 15 amino acids. V gave up 5 bases and J gave up 0 bases, with 13 bases separating them. Germline CDR1 is SEHNR and CDR2 is FQNEAQ (reference sequence). The CDR3 here is CASSREGDLNTEAFF. The DNA of the CDR3 is TGTGCCAGCAGCCGAGAGGGAGACCTGAACACTGAAGCTTTCTTT.

In its sample, this clone was seen a few times. The CDR3 nucleotides read TGTGCTAGTGGACCCACCGACAGGGATTACGAGCAGTACTTC. This sequence encodes CASGPTDRDYEQYF. The rearrangement uses TRBV12-5 and TRBJ2-7, with 7 bases fitting TRBD1. Germline V gives CDR1 LGHNT, CDR2 FRNRAP. The junction had 9 bases not matched to a gene; V was cut back by 6 bases and J by 4 bases. This CDR3 has 14 residues.

Concerning this clone itself: At one end, the junction sequence differs from germline, possibly due to a read error. The rearrangement uses TRBV19 and TRBJ2-2; possibly TRBD2 for D (6 bases). The CDR3 contains 13 residues. Germline CDR1 is LNHDA and CDR2 is SQIVND (reference sequence). CDR3 loop: CASSGGRTGKLFF. CDR3 in DNA: TGTGCCAGTAGTGGGGGGAGGACCGGGAAGCTGTTTTTT.

As to this clone: A read error may account for a junction end that differs from germline. The CDR3 loop is CAGSTTSYYNEQFF. CDR3 nucleotide sequence: TGTGCCGGCAGCACGACTAGTTACTACAATGAGCAGTTCTTC. The V and J genes are TRBV9 and TRBJ2-1, with D possibly being TRBD2 (6 bases). The V gene's germline CDR1 is SGDLS and CDR2 YYNGEE. This CDR3 contains 14 residues. Based on the CDR3 plus reference TRBV9 and TRBJ2-1, the full variable domain is DSGVTQTPKHLITATGQRVTLRCSPRSGDLSVYWYQQSLDQGLQFLIQYYNGEERAKGNILERFSAQQFPDLHSELNLSSLELGDSALYFCAGSTTSYYNEQFFGPGTRLTVL.

The chain combines TRBV5-5 with TRBJ1-5, with TRBD1 matching over 8 bases. V dropped 5 bases and J dropped 7; count of bases not matched to a gene: 2. The CDR3 runs 12 residues. Germline values: CDR1 SGHKS, CDR2 YYEKEE (reference sequence). CDR3 DNA sequence: TGTGCCAGCAGTGGACAGGGCCAGCCCCAGCATTTT. It is translated as CASSGQGQPQHF.

This clone was detected once. The rearrangement uses TRBV7-8 and TRBJ1-1; D remains ambiguous. CDR1 is SGHVS and CDR2 is FQNEAQ in the germline V gene. Trimming cost V 5 bases and J 0 bases, with 13 bases left between them. The CDR3 extends over 15 amino acids. The CDR3 bases are TGTGCCAGCAGCCCGCGAGACTCCCTGAACACTGAAGCTTTCTTT. Residues: CASSPRDSLNTEAFF.

This clone appeared a few times. This chain joins TRBV19 and TRBJ2-7; 7 nucleotides line up with TRBD1. The CDR3 is 13 residues long. Germline loops: CDR1 LNHDA, CDR2 SQIVND (reference sequence). J was trimmed by 6 bases and V by 6 bases; bases with no gene match: 8. In DNA, the CDR3 is TGTGCCAGTAGAGACAGGGCCTGGGGCGAGCAGTACTTC. Translated, it gives CASRDRAWGEQYF.

This chain joins TRBV18 and TRBJ2-7; no reliable D call. CDR1 is KGHSH, CDR2 LQKENI, per germline. The CDR3 length is 17 residues. Trimming took off 0 bases at V and 3 bases at J, with 18 bases between the two ends. For the CDR3, the DNA is TGTGCCAGCTCACCACCGAGATTCGGTAAAGGAGACTACGAGCAGTACTTC. This gives the protein CASSPPRFGKGDYEQYF.

V and J are TRBV5-1 and TRBJ1-3; no definite D call. This CDR3 is 15 amino acids long. Trimming removed 4 bases from V and 0 bases from J, with 11 bases in between. From germline, CDR1 is SGHRS and CDR2 YFSETQ. The CDR3 nucleotides are TGCGCCAGCAGCCTAAGGACTGCCTCTGGAAACACCATATATTTT. Residues: CASSLRTASGNTIYF. Using reference TRBV5-1 and TRBJ1-3 for the parts outside the CDR3, the full variable domain is KAGVTQTPRYLIKTRGQQVTLSCSPISGHRSVSWYQQTPGQGLQFLFEYFSETQRNKGNFPGRFSGRQFSNSRSEMNVSTLELGDSALYLCASSLRTASGNTIYFGEGSWLTVV.

The chain joins TRBV6-1 to TRBJ1-2; D is uncertain. The CDR3 runs to 14 residues. Trimming removed 1 base at V and 6 bases at J, with 12 bases between. From germline, CDR1 is MNHNS and CDR2 SASEGT. The CDR3 DNA follows: TGTGCCAGCAGTGAAGAGCCGGTCGCTCATGGCTACACCTTC. Its translation is CASSEEPVAHGYTF.

The CDR3 here is CASSLIEALSAEAFF. CDR3 nucleotide sequence: TGCGCCAGCAGCTTGATAGAGGCCCTCTCTGCTGAAGCTTTCTTT. This chain connects TRBV5-1 to TRBJ1-1; D uncertain. Germline V gene sequence: CDR1 SGHRS, CDR2 YFSETQ. The V and J ends lost 1 base and 6 bases respectively, with 16 bases between them. The CDR3 has 15 residues.

The chain recombines TRBV19 with TRBJ1-1, with 7 bases lining up with TRBD1. Germline CDR1 is LNHDA and CDR2 is SQIVND (reference sequence). Trimming cost V 5 bases and J 0 bases; bases outside gene matches: 9. The CDR3 extends over 16 amino acids. The CDR3: CASSRSTGAMNTEAFF. The CDR3 coding sequence is TGTGCCAGTAGTCGATCAACAGGGGCCATGAACACTGAAGCTTTCTTT.

This clone showed up just once. This chain joins TRBV12-5 and TRBJ2-1; 10 bases match TRBD1. Looked up from germline, CDR1 is LGHNT and CDR2 is FRNRAP. This CDR3 has 15 residues. The junction had 10 bases not matched to a gene; V was cut back by 6 bases and J by 8 bases. The CDR3, as DNA: TGTGCTAGTGGCCTCGGGACAGGGGCTCTGGATGAGCAGTTCTTC. Protein sequence: CASGLGTGALDEQFF.

The sample holds one count of this clone. The chain joins TRBV20-1 to TRBJ2-1; weak D call: TRBD2 (6 bases). Germline V gene lookup returns CDR1 DFQATT and CDR2 SNEGSKA (reference sequence). The germline V and J ends were trimmed by 3 bases and 1 base, with 10 bases remaining between them. CDR3 length: 14 residues. The CDR3 sequence is CSASYGGSYNEQFF. The CDR3, as DNA: TGCAGTGCTAGTTACGGGGGATCCTACAATGAGCAGTTCTTC.

The gene calls are TRBV6-5 and TRBJ2-5, with 7 bases fitting TRBD1. V was clipped by 6 bases and J by 4 bases; unmatched bases: 5. The germline gives CDR1 MNHEY, CDR2 SVGAGI. The CDR3 has 13 amino acids. Written as DNA, the CDR3 is TGTGCCAGCAGCCGGACAGGAGGAGAGACCCAGTACTTC. This codes for CASSRTGGETQYF.

The chain combines TRBV5-1 with TRBJ2-1, with 10 bases lining up with TRBD1. V lost 0 bases and J lost 4; bases outside the gene matches: 4. The germline V gene has CDR1 SGHRS and CDR2 YFSETQ. CDR3 length: 16 amino acids. CDR3 amino acids: CASSLGGQGPYNEQFF. The CDR3 DNA is TGCGCCAGCAGCTTGGGGGGACAGGGGCCATACAATGAGCAGTTCTTC.

The genes are TRBV3-1 (or the pseudogene TRBV3-2) and TRBJ1-6, with 8 bases lining up with TRBD1. V trimming: 6 bases; J trimming: 7 bases; junction bases outside the gene matches: 11. Germline V gene data show CDR1 as LGHDT and CDR2 as YNNKEL (reference sequence). The CDR3 has 16 residues. The CDR3 reads CASSHLLRGPNSPLHF. CDR3 DNA sequence: TGTGCCAGCAGTCACTTACTCAGGGGGCCGAATTCACCCCTCCACTTT.

Concerning this clone itself: The same CDR3 is also encoded by other DNA sequences in this sample. The gene calls are TRBV20-1 and TRBJ1-5, with 7 positions matching TRBD1. The germline V gene encodes CDR1 DFQATT and CDR2 SNEGSKA (reference sequence). Trimming at V came to 6 bases and at J to 4 bases, leaving 0 bases not matched to a gene. This CDR3 region has 11 residues. The DNA for the CDR3 is TGCAGTGCCAGGGGGAATCAGCCCCAGCATTTT. Its protein product is CSARGNQPQHF.

This chain joins TRBV7-9 and TRBJ2-7; maybe TRBD2 (5 bases). Germline V lookup: CDR1 SEHNR, CDR2 FQNEAQ (reference sequence). V gave up 3 bases and J gave up 0 bases, with 12 bases separating them. This CDR3 spans 15 amino acids. CDR3 region: CASSFGLSASYEQYF. The CDR3 bases are TGTGCCAGCAGCTTTGGACTCTCCGCCTCCTACGAGCAGTACTTC.

The chain uses TRBV19 and TRBJ1-2; 8 bases fit TRBD1. The CDR3 length is 13 residues. Germline values: CDR1 LNHDA, CDR2 SQIVND (reference sequence). With 5 bases clipped from V and 8 bases from J, the junction kept 7 bases outside the gene matches. CDR3 DNA: TGTGCCAGTAGTTTCCTACAGGGGGAAGGCTACACCTTC. Translation: CASSFLQGEGYTF.

This sequence joins TRBV6-5 and TRBJ2-5, with D possibly being TRBD2 (6 bases). This CDR3 spans 14 amino acids. Germline V gene data show CDR1 as MNHEY and CDR2 as SVGAGI. Trimming removed 6 bases at V and 2 bases at J, with 13 bases between. Written as DNA, the CDR3 is TGTGCCAGCAGGATGATGGCGGGGCAAGAGACCCAGTACTTC. Its translation: CASRMMAGQETQYF.

This clone appeared a few times. The chain carries TRBV7-9 and TRBJ1-5, with D hard to call. The CDR3 has 16 amino acids. The germline V gene encodes CDR1 SEHNR and CDR2 FQNEAQ (reference sequence). Trimming left V 3 bases short and J 1 base short, with 13 bases between. The CDR3 DNA follows: TGTGCCAGCAGCTTTGAGGGCGACGGAAGCAATCAGCCCCAGCATTTT. Residues: CASSFEGDGSNQPQHF.

Here the CDR3 reads CASSLGVTTNTGELFF. The CDR3 bases are TGTGCCAGCAGTTTAGGGGTCACAACGAACACCGGGGAGCTGTTTTTT. The V and J genes are TRBV6-5 and TRBJ2-2; a weak D match, TRBD1 (5 bases). Germline lookup yields CDR1 MNHEY and CDR2 SVGAGI. This CDR3 region has 16 residues. The germline V and J ends were trimmed by 4 bases and 0 bases, with 12 bases remaining between them.

The chain joins TRBV5-1 to TRBJ2-6; maybe TRBD1 (5 bases). The CDR3 extends over 17 amino acids. V was cut by 1 base and J by 0 bases, with 11 bases left in between. Germline lookup yields CDR1 SGHRS and CDR2 YFSETQ. The DNA of the CDR3 is TGCGCCAGCAGCTTGAGACAGACCAGCTCTGGGGCCAACGTCCTGACTTTC. This gives the protein CASSLRQTSSGANVLTF.

The gene calls are TRBV29-1 and TRBJ2-3; the D gene is possibly TRBD2 (5 bases). V lost 7 bases to trimming and J lost 4 bases, with 9 bases between them. CDR1 is SQVTM, CDR2 ANQGSEA, per germline. The CDR3 is 11 amino acids. The CDR3 loop reads CSGVRADTQYF. In DNA form, the CDR3 reads TGCAGCGGCGTGAGGGCAGATACGCAGTATTTT.

This chain uses TRBV9 with TRBJ2-1; tentatively, D is TRBD1 (5 bases). V was cut by 4 bases and J by 0 bases, with 14 bases left in between. This CDR3 has 16 residues. Germline values: CDR1 SGDLS, CDR2 YYNGEE. CDR3 DNA sequence: TGTGCCAGCAGCTACGAGACAGAAAGCTCCTACAATGAGCAGTTCTTC. Protein product: CASSYETESSYNEQFF. Supplemented by reference TRBV9 and TRBJ2-1, the full variable domain reads DSGVTQTPKHLITATGQRVTLRCSPRSGDLSVYWYQQSLDQGLQFLIQYYNGEERAKGNILERFSAQQFPDLHSELNLSSLELGDSALYFCASSYETESSYNEQFFGPGTRLTVL.

The chain combines TRBV4-3 with TRBJ1-1; 7 positions match TRBD1. V lost 0 bases to trimming and J lost 5 bases; unmatched junction nucleotides: 3. CDR1 is LGHNA and CDR2 is YSLEER in the germline V gene. The CDR3 is 14 amino acids. The CDR3 loop is CASSQEPGGTEAFF. The CDR3, as DNA: TGCGCCAGCAGCCAAGAACCAGGGGGGACTGAAGCTTTCTTT.

The chain couples TRBV19 to TRBJ2-1, with 8 bases fitting TRBD2. CDR1 LNHDA and CDR2 SQIVND come from the germline V gene (reference sequence). This CDR3 has 15 amino acids. V was clipped by 5 bases and J by 6 bases; unmatched bases: 9. This CDR3 reads CASSRSREDLNEQFF. CDR3 sequence (DNA): TGTGCCAGTAGTCGCTCGCGGGAGGACCTCAATGAGCAGTTCTTC.

The chain combines TRBV28 with TRBJ1-6; D might be TRBD1 (6 bases). This CDR3 comprises 15 residues. Germline V gene lookup returns CDR1 MDHEN and CDR2 SYDVKM. Trimming left V 10 bases short and J 5 bases short, with 18 bases between. The CDR3 region has the DNA TGTGCCACCCAGTCACAGGGAGATCATAATTCACCCCTCCACTTT. It yields the protein CATQSQGDHNSPLHF.

The chain employs TRBV6-5 and TRBJ1-5; TRBD1 might be the D (6 bases). Germline values: CDR1 MNHEY, CDR2 SVGAGI. The CDR3 loop spans 14 amino acids. The V end was cut by 10 bases, the J end by 4 bases, with 17 bases between. The CDR3 sequence is CATFEDRFNQPQHF. For the CDR3, the DNA is TGTGCCACATTCGAGGACAGATTTAATCAGCCCCAGCATTTT.